Following are 3 T cell receptor beta chains from one sample sequenced in a study of memory CD4+ T cells and cytomegalovirus serostatus. Single viable CD3+CD4+CD8-CD45RO+ cells were sorted as the memory CD4+ T cells. Here immunoSEQ multiplex PCR was the method, and the copy in TCRdb shows in-frame clones only, minus some. Counted here are 54,000 or so clones, roughly three quarters occurring once; the ten biggest clones make up approximately 1%. Sequenced sample: memory CD4+ T cells from blood. Receptors originate from an adult in good health and CMV-seronegative.

The chain uses TRBV6-4 and TRBJ2-7; D uncertain. V lost 3 bases and J lost 4, with 13 bases in between. The length of the CDR3 is 14 residues. Germline loops: CDR1 MRHNA, CDR2 SNTAGT. The CDR3 here is CASSEEGQDYEQYF. The DNA for the CDR3 is TGTGCCAGCAGTGAAGAAGGCCAGGATTACGAGCAGTACTTC.

The rearrangement links TRBV19 to TRBJ1-1; D uncertain. The V gene's germline CDR1 is LNHDA and CDR2 SQIVND (reference sequence). V was shortened by 10 bases and J by 4 bases, with 19 bases between the two germline ends. The CDR3 has 14 amino acids. In DNA, the CDR3 is TGTGCCATTCTTAATACGGAGGGAAGCACTGAAGCTTTCTTT. Translation gives CAILNTEGSTEAFF.

The chain joins TRBV18 to TRBJ2-7, with 11 bases identical to TRBD2. Germline CDR1 is KGHSH and CDR2 is LQKENI. CDR3 length equals 20 residues. J lost 6 bases, V lost 3 bases, and 22 bases had no gene match. The CDR3 loop reads CASSPQLTSGTTLGGFEQYF. The CDR3 DNA sequence: TGTGCCAGCTCACCGCAACTGACTAGCGGGACTACACTCGGGGGCTTCGAGCAGTACTTC.